This T cell receptor beta chain was obtained from a study of T cell repertoires in cytomegalovirus infection. Per germline, CDR1 SGHDN and CDR2 FVKESK. The V end lost 3 bases, the J end lost 6 bases, and 12 bases lay between the germline ends. This CDR3 spans 13 amino acids. One entry per CDR3 protein results from TCRdb running MiXCR on the reads. The sample comprises hundreds of thousands of distinct CDR3 sequences, roughly 26% of which are singletons, and less than 10% rests with the top ten. The sample comprised CD8+ T cells from PBMCs. This receptor was obtained from a human donor in good health (CMV status not recorded). Some clones in this sample may be carry-over from other donors' samples. The genes are TRBV14 and TRBJ2-7; D is uncertain. CDR3 nucleotides: TGTGCCAGCAGCCAGTTAGGACCTCTCGAGCAGTACTTC. Translated, it gives CASSQLGPLEQYF.